This T cell receptor (beta chain) was sequenced for a study of shared clonotypes between healthy human individuals (TCRdb year 2020). Study-wide context: A few men and two women, aged 18 to 49 years, made up the cohort. Blood TCR repertoires of about five healthy adults were deeply sequenced to estimate repertoire size and the extent of clonotype sharing between individuals. Libraries were prepared and TCR repertoires were sequenced by different laboratories using diverse techniques, in order to increase sequencing depth and limit assay-specific biases. Between about 0.94 and 10 billion PBMCs per donor were obtained by leukapheresis. For each donor, CD4 naive and CD4 memory were each given three plates, CD8 naive was given two plates, and CD8 memory was given one plate.

Donors were healthy HIV-negative adults with no recently reported acute infections or vaccinations. Only Caucasian adults living in Nashville, Tennessee, USA were represented among the donors. CD4+ T cells were enriched through magnetic negative selection, after which naive cells were positively selected on CD45RA and the remaining negative fraction served as the memory subset. Blood was obtained by leukapheresis, after which PBMCs were separated by Ficoll-Histopaque density gradient centrifugation and cryopreserved in liquid nitrogen vapor phase. Analytical flow cytometry was used to check the purity and quantity of every magnetically sorted T cell population. From each sorted fraction, genomic DNA was isolated and quantified by UV absorbance on a Nanodrop 2000c. Per the germline V gene, SGDLS is the CDR1 and YYNGEE is the CDR2. Spanning cysteine to phenylalanine, the CDR3 consists of 15 amino acids. Only the CDR3 DNA stays, 45 bases, in frame from base 1. Cut back by 0 bases and 0 bases, the V and J ends lie 9 bases apart.

Results the study describes overall, beyond this receptor: Larger estimated clonotype richness was generally found for naive subsets than for memory subsets. Because the study included a small number of donors, the genetic and exposure-history diversity represented was limited. Pairwise subsampling indicated that sequencing depth was expected to affect the degree of clonotype sharing among donors. Higher generation probabilities were observed for clonotypes shared by all four sorted-subset donors than for non-shared clonotypes. Even with the large sequencing depth, rarefaction of the sorted-subset datasets indicated that sequencing was incomplete. About 5% of naive CD4, 3% to 3.5% of naive CD8, approximately 2% of memory CD4, and 0.35% to 0.5% of memory CD8 clonotypes were shared across a few donors. Sampling was restricted to blood, and TCR repertoires in tissue are likely to differ from TCR repertoires in blood.

Notes on this clone: Its specific antigen is unknown. No quality values exist for individual bases; no much larger clone is one base distant.

TCR CDR3 regions were amplified from genomic DNA by multiplex PCR using the deep immunoSEQ assay. For each cell subset, the extracted genomic DNA was distributed evenly across all wells of several immunoSEQ 96-well plates, and each plate served as one replicate. For sorted subsets, each replicate PCR was loaded with roughly 0.2 ug genomic DNA, equivalent to 25,000 to 35,000 T cell genomes. The purified libraries were quantified using a Qubit 3.0 fluorometer, sized with a Bioanalyzer 2100, and then quantified again using the KAPA Library Quantification kit. Every immunoSEQ 96-well plate was sequenced on a separate single-read 150-cycle Illumina NextSeq 550 flow cell. Processing in the source paper ran as follows. Because only junctional sequences without quality scores were contained in the immunoSEQ output, filtering matching that applied to full-length reads could not be performed. Sequences were annotated with PyIR, a Python wrapper for IgBLAST v1.9, using IMGT germline references to assign V/J genes and CDR3. Reads were removed for weak V/J assignments (E-value above 1e-6), missing CDR3, stop codons, out-of-frame junctions, or ambiguous translated residues. V3J clonotypes were defined as sequences sharing the same inferred V gene, J gene, and CDR3 amino acid sequence. Percentage overlap between repertoires was computed as shared unique clonotypes divided by the size of the smaller repertoire. Richness of each repertoire was evaluated using RTK rarefaction, the Chao1 estimator, and Recon v2.1 estimates of unobserved clonotypes. Generation probabilities for all TCRbeta clonotypes obtained by the gDNA method from four donors were computed using OLGA. TCRdb limited this immuneACCESS table to in-frame rearrangements with V and J called. A share of clones is missing; checked studies link under half to unresolved V genes, and the rest is unexplained. V, J and clone size were drawn from that table, and D and trimming were deduced from the DNA. The sample profile shows 1,500,000 or so clones; about 98.5% of them were found once. The top ten hold about 0.34% of the sample.

The sample consisted of naive CD4+ T cells sorted from blood. The intended sense of this specimen's cell subset or site label: CD45RA+ positively selected. The receptor comes from a man aged 25 to 40 in good health. The sequence is built from TRBV9 and TRBJ1-2, with no D gene named confidently. For the CDR3, the sequence is CASSVGQPPNYGYTF. The nucleotide sequence is TGTGCCAGCAGCGTAGGGCAGCCTCCTAACTATGGCTACACCTTC.